The clone carrying this T cell receptor beta chain was counted a single time. The sample is drawn from a study of blood T cell repertoires in COVID-19. Looking at the study overall: Whether acute or convalescent, the COVID-19 samples came from the United States, Italy and Spain. Sources were T cells, B-cell-depleted T cells, or PBMCs; the material itself was cDNA or gDNA.

CDR1 is SGHRS, CDR2 YFSETQ, per germline. The CDR3 covers 16 residues. The trim removed 3 bases at V and 4 bases at J, leaving 12 bases unmatched. Original methodology: Reference gene primer amplification yielded estimated nucleated cell counts. Clones were sequenced by immunoSEQ multiplex PCR, and TCRdb holds only the in-frame ones, with some missing. That table gives V, J and clone size, and the DNA gave D and trimming. The sample lists about 350,000 clones; approximately 86% were seen once. The TCR comes from a woman aged 55-70 years with COVID-19, enrolled during active disease. The rearrangement links TRBV5-1 to TRBJ1-2; the match to TRBD1 covers 7 bases. Sequencing input: peripheral blood. DNA of the CDR3: TGCGCCAGCAGCTGGGGGACAGCCGAGATTAGCTATGGCTACACCTTC. As protein: CASSWGTAEISYGYTF.